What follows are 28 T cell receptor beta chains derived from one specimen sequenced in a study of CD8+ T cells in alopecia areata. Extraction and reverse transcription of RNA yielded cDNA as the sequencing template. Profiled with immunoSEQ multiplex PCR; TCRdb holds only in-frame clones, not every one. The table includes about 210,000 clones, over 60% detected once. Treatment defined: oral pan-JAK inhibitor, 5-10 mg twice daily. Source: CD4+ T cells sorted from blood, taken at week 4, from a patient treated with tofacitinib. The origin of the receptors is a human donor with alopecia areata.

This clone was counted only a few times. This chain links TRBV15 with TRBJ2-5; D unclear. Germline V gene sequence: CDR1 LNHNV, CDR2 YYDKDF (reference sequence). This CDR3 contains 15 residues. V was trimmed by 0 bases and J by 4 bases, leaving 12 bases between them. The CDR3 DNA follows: TGTGCCACCAGCAGAGATTTGGTCAGAACAGAGACCCAGTACTTC. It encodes CATSRDLVRTETQYF.

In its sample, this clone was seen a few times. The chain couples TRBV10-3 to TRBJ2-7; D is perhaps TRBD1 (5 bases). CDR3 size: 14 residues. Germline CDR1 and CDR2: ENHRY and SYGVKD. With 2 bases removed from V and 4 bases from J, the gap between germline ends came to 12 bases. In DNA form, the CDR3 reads TGTGCCATCAGTGAGGTGGCAGGGAAGTACGAGCAGTACTTC. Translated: CAISEVAGKYEQYF.

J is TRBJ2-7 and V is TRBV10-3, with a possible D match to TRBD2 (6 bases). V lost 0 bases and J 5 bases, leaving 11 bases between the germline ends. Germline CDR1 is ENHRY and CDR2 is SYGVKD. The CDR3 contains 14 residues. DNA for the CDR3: TGTGCCATCAGTGAGTCCGAGGAGGGGAACGAGCAGTACTTC. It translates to CAISESEEGNEQYF.

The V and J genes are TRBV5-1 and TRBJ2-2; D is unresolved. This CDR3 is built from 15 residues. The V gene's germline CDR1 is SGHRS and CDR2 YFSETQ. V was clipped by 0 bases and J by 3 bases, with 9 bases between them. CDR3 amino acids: CASSLEFLHTGELFF. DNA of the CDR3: TGCGCCAGCAGCTTGGAATTTCTACACACCGGGGAGCTGTTTTTT.

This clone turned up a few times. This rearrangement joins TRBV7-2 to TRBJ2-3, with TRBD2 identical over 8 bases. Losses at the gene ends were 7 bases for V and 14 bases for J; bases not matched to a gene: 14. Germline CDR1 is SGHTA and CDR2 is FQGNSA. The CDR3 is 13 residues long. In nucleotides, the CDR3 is TGTGCCAGCACCCAAGGGGTAGCGGGGAAAGGGTATTTT. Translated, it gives CASTQGVAGKGYF.

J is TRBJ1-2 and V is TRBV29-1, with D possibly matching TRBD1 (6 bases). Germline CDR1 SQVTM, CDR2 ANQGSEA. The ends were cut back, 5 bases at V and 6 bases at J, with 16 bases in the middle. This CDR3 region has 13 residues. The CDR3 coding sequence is TGCAGCGTTCGAGGGGGGAATCTAAATGGCTACACCTTC. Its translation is CSVRGGNLNGYTF.

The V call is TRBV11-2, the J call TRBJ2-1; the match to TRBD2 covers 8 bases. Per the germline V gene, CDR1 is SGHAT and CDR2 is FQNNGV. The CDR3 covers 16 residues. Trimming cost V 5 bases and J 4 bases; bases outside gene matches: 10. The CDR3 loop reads CASSAYPGGGYNEQFF. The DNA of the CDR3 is TGTGCCAGCAGCGCCTATCCGGGCGGGGGGTACAATGAGCAGTTCTTC.

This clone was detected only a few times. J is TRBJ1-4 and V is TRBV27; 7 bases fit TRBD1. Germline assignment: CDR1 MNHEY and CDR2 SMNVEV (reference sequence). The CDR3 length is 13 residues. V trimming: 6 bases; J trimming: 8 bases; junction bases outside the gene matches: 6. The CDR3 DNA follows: TGTGCCAGCAGAGGACAGGCGGCCGAAAAACTGTTTTTT. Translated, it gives CASRGQAAEKLFF.

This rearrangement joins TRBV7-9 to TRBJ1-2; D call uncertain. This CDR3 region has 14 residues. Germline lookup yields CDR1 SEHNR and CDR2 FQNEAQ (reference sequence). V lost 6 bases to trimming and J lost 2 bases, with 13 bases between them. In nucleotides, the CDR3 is TGTGCCAGCAGTCGTTTGGACGGGAACTATGGCTACACCTTC. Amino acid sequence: CASSRLDGNYGYTF. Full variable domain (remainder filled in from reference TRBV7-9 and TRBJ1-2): DTGVSQNPRHKITKRGQNVTFRCDPISEHNRLYWYRQTLGQGPEFLTYFQNEAQLEKSRLLSDRFSAERPKGSFSTLEIQRTEQGDSAMYLCASSRLDGNYGYTFGSGTRLTVV.

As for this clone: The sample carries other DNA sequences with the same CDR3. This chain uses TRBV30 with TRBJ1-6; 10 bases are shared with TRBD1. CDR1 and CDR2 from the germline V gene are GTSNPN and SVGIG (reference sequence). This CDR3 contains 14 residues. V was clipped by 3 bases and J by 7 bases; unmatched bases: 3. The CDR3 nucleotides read TGTGCCTGGAGCGCGGGACAGGGGAATTCACCCCTCCACTTT. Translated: CAWSAGQGNSPLHF.

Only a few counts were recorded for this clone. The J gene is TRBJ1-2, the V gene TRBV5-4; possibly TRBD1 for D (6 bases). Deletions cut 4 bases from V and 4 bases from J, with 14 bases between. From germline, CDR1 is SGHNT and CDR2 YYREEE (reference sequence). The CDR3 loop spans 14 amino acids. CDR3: CASSPAGGGYGYTF. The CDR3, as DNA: TGTGCCAGCAGCCCGGCGGGAGGGGGCTATGGCTACACCTTC.

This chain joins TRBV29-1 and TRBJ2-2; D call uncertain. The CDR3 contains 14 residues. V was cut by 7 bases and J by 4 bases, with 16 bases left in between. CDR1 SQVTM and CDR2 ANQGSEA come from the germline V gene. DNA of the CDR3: TGCAGCGCCGTACCGCTAGTCGCCACCGGGGAGCTGTTTTTT. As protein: CSAVPLVATGELFF.

CDR3 loop: CASSLGGVWEKLFF. The CDR3 region has the DNA TGTGCCAGCAGCTTGGGGGGAGTTTGGGAAAAACTGTTTTTT. The chain recombines TRBV5-6 with TRBJ1-4; D remains unclear. The CDR3 is 14 amino acids. Deletions cut 0 bases from V and 8 bases from J, with 11 bases between. The germline CDR1 and CDR2 sequences are SGHDT and YYEEEE.

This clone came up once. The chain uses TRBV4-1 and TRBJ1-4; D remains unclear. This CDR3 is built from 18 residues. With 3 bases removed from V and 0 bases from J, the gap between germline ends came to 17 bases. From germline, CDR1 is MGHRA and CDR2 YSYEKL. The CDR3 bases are TGCGCCAGCAGCCAGAGTAACGAAAAGCTGGCAACTAATGAAAAACTGTTTTTT. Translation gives CASSQSNEKLATNEKLFF.

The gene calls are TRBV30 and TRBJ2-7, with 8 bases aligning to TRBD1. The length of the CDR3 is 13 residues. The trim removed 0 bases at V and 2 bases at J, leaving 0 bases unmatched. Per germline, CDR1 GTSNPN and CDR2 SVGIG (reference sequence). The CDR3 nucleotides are TGTGCCTGGAGTGTACAGGGGGCCTACGAGCAGTACTTC. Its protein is CAWSVQGAYEQYF.

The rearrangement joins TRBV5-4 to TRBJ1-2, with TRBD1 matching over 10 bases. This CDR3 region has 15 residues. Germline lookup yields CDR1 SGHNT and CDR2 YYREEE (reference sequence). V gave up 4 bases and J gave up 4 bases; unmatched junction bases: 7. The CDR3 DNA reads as TGTGCCAGCAGCCAGGGACAGGGGTGGATCTATGGCTACACCTTC. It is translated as CASSQGQGWIYGYTF.

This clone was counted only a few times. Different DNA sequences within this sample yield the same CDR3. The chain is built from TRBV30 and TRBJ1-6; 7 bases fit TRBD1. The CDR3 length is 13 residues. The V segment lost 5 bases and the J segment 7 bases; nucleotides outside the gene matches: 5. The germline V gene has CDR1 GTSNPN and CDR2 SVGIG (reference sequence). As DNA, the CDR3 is TGTGCCTGGGGAGGACAGGCCAATTCACCCCTCCACTTT. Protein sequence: CAWGGQANSPLHF.

The CDR3 protein is CASSRDSYGSPLHF. The CDR3 nucleotides are TGTGCCAGCAGCCGGGACAGCTACGGCTCACCCCTCCACTTT. V usage is TRBV5-6 and J usage is TRBJ1-6; 7 bases are shared with TRBD1. This CDR3 region has 14 residues. Germline CDR1 is SGHDT and CDR2 is YYEEEE. The junction had 8 bases not matched to a gene; V was cut back by 4 bases and J by 10 bases.

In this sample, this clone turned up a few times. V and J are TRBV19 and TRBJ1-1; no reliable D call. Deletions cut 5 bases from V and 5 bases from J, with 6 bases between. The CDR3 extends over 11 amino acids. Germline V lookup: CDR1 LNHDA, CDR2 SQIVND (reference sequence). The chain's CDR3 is CASSFKTEAFF. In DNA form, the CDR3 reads TGTGCCAGTAGTTTCAAGACTGAAGCTTTCTTT.

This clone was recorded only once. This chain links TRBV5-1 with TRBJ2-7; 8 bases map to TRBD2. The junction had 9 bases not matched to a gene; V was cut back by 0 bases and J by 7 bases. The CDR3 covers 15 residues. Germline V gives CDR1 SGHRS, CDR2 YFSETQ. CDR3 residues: CASSLVGGALTEQYF. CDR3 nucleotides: TGCGCCAGCAGCTTGGTCGGGGGGGCTTTAACAGAGCAGTACTTC.

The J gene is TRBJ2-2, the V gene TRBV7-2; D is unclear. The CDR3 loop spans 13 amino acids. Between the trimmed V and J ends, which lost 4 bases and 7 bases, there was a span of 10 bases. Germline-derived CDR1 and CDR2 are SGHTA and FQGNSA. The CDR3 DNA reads TGTGCCAGCAGCTCCCAGGCGTACGGGGAGCTGTTTTTT. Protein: CASSSQAYGELFF.

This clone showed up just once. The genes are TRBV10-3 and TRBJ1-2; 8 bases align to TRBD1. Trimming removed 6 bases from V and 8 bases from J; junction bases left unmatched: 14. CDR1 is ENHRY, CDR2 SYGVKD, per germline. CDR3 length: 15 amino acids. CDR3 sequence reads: CAISGDSGGDGGYTF. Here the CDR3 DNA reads TGTGCCATCAGCGGGGATTCAGGGGGCGATGGCGGCTACACCTTC.

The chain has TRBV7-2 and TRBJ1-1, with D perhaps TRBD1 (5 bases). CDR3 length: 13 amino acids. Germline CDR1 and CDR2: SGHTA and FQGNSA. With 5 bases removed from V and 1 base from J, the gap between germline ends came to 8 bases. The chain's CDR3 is CASSIGANTEAFF. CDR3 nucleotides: TGTGCCAGCAGCATCGGGGCGAACACTGAAGCTTTCTTT.

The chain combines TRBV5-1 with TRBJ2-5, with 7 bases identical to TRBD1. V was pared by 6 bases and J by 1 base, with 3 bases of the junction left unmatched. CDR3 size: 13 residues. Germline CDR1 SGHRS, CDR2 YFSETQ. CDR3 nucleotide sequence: TGCGCCAGCACATGGGACAGCCAAGAGACCCAGTACTTC. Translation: CASTWDSQETQYF.

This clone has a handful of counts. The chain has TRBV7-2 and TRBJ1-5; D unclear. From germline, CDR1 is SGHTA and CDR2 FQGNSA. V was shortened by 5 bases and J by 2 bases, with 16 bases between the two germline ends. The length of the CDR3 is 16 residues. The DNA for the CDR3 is TGTGCCAGCAGCGTGGACCCCGCCGGGGGCAATCAGCCCCAGCATTTT. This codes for CASSVDPAGGNQPQHF.

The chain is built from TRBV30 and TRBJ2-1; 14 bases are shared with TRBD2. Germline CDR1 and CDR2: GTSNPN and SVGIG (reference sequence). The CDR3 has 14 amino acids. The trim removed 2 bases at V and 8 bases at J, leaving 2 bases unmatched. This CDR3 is CAWSRLAGGHEQFF. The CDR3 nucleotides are TGTGCCTGGAGTAGACTAGCGGGGGGGCATGAGCAGTTCTTC.

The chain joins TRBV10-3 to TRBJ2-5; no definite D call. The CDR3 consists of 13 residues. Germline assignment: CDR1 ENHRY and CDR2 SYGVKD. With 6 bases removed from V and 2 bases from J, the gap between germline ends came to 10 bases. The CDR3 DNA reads TGTGCCATCAGAGAGCCCCCACAAGAGACCCAGTACTTC. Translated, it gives CAIREPPQETQYF.

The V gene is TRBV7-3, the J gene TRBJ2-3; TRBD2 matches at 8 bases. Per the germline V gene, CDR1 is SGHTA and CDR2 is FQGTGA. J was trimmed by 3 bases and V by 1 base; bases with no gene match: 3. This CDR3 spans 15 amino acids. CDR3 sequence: CASSLNGGGTDTQYF. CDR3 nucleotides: TGTGCCAGCAGCTTAAATGGCGGGGGGACAGATACGCAGTATTTT.